These 21 T cell receptor beta chains originate from one sample sequenced in a study of OX40 agonist ivuxolimab in advanced cancers. Here immunoSEQ multiplex PCR was the method, and the copy in TCRdb shows in-frame clones only, minus some. The table lists 90,000 to 100,000 clones, roughly nine tenths of them singletons. This material consisted of CD4+ or CD8+ T cells sorted from blood, taken in a trial of the OX40 agonist ivuxolimab. The origin of the receptors is an adult with an advanced solid tumor such as melanoma, head and neck, liver or kidney cancer.

The V call is TRBV7-9, the J call TRBJ1-5; 8 bases line up with TRBD1. CDR1 and CDR2 (germline): SEHNR, FQNEAQ (reference sequence). CDR3 size: 17 residues. The junction had 6 bases not matched to a gene; V was cut back by 1 base and J by 1 base. CDR3 in amino acids: CASSLEGTGGSNQPQHF. The CDR3 region has the DNA TGTGCCAGCAGCTTAGAAGGAACAGGGGGGAGCAATCAGCCCCAGCATTTT.

The chain employs TRBV7-9 and TRBJ2-6; unclear D gene. Trimming pared 11 bases from V and 1 base from J, leaving 9 bases between. This CDR3 has 13 amino acids. Germline V gene data show CDR1 as SEHNR and CDR2 as FQNEAQ (reference sequence). CDR3 in amino acids: CAGKLSGANVLTF. For the CDR3, the DNA is TGTGCCGGCAAGCTATCTGGGGCCAACGTCCTGACTTTC.

The chain combines TRBV7-2 with TRBJ2-1; weak D call: TRBD2 (5 bases). The V end was cut by 2 bases, the J end by 11 bases, with 10 bases between. The CDR3 runs 12 residues. Per germline, CDR1 SGHTA and CDR2 FQGNSA. This CDR3 is CASSLRGSKQFF. CDR3 in DNA: TGTGCCAGCAGCTTAAGAGGGAGTAAGCAGTTCTTC.

The J gene is TRBJ2-1, the V gene TRBV29-1; D gene uncertain. The CDR3 consists of 14 residues. Trimming pared 4 bases from V and 11 bases from J, leaving 21 bases between. Germline-derived CDR1 and CDR2 are SQVTM and ANQGSEA. CDR3 loop: CSVVLANTNEKQFF. The DNA for the CDR3 is TGCAGCGTTGTATTGGCGAACACTAATGAGAAGCAGTTCTTC.

The V gene is TRBV2, the J gene TRBJ2-7, with D tentatively TRBD1 (6 bases). The CDR3 consists of 14 residues. With 2 bases removed from V and 3 bases from J, the gap between germline ends came to 11 bases. From germline, CDR1 is SNHLY and CDR2 FYNNEI. CDR3 residues: CASSESQGHYEQYV. CDR3 bases: TGTGCCAGCAGTGAAAGCCAGGGGCACTACGAGCAGTACGTC.

The genes are TRBV5-8 and TRBJ2-1; TRBD2 is a possible D gene (6 bases). The germline V and J ends were trimmed by 4 bases and 5 bases, with 13 bases remaining between them. This CDR3 region has 14 residues. Germline CDR1 reads SGHTS; CDR2 reads YDEGEE. Here the CDR3 DNA reads TGTGCCAGCAGCACACCGGGAGCTAACAATGAGCAGTTCTTC. It translates to CASSTPGANNEQFF.

The chain links TRBV7-9 to TRBJ2-2; D is uncertain. Germline lookup yields CDR1 SEHNR and CDR2 FQNEAQ (reference sequence). V dropped 5 bases and J dropped 7 bases, with 20 bases sitting between them. This CDR3 has 16 amino acids. The DNA for the CDR3 is TGTGCCAGCAGCAAGACCATCACGAGTTCCCGCGGGGAGCTGTTTTTT. Translated, it gives CASSKTITSSRGELFF.

J is TRBJ1-3 and V is TRBV30, with D uncertain. V was pared by 1 base and J by 0 bases, with 16 bases between. CDR3 length: 17 amino acids. Germline assignment: CDR1 GTSNPN and CDR2 SVGIG (reference sequence). The CDR3: CAWSADRMDLSGNTIYF. The CDR3 bases are TGTGCCTGGAGTGCTGATCGCATGGACCTCTCTGGAAACACCATATATTTT.

The chain joins TRBV5-1 to TRBJ1-1; D may be TRBD1 (6 bases). Trimming stripped 0 bases from V and 5 bases from J, with 11 bases between. Germline V lookup: CDR1 SGHRS, CDR2 YFSETQ. CDR3 length: 14 residues. The CDR3 loop is CASSLAGVVTEAFF. Here the CDR3 DNA reads TGCGCCAGCAGCTTGGCAGGGGTGGTTACTGAAGCTTTCTTT.

The rearrangement joins TRBV9 to TRBJ1-4, with D unclear. This CDR3 is 14 amino acids long. CDR1 and CDR2 from the germline V gene are SGDLS and YYNGEE. V was clipped by 2 bases and J by 0 bases, with 5 bases between them. DNA of the CDR3: TGTGCCAGCAGCGTCCAGTCAACTAATGAAAAACTGTTTTTT. Encoded protein: CASSVQSTNEKLFF. Combining the CDR3 with reference TRBV9 and TRBJ1-4 gives the whole variable domain DSGVTQTPKHLITATGQRVTLRCSPRSGDLSVYWYQQSLDQGLQFLIQYYNGEERAKGNILERFSAQQFPDLHSELNLSSLELGDSALYFCASSVQSTNEKLFFGSGTQLSVL.

J is TRBJ1-3 and V is TRBV6-1; D ambiguous. The ends were cut back, 3 bases at V and 4 bases at J, with 19 bases in the middle. The CDR3 spans 17 residues. From germline, CDR1 is MNHNS and CDR2 SASEGT. In DNA form, the CDR3 reads TGTGCCAGCAGTGAGGGAGCAGCCCTTACCACCGGAAACACCATATATTTT. Its translation: CASSEGAALTTGNTIYF.

This clone was recorded a few times. V and J are TRBV7-3 and TRBJ1-1; no reliable D call. This CDR3 is built from 13 residues. CDR1 is SGHTA and CDR2 is FQGTGA in the germline V gene. Trimming stripped 3 bases from V and 1 base from J, with 6 bases between. CDR3 coding DNA: TGTGCCAGCAGCTTTGACCAGAACACTGAAGCTTTCTTT. Protein product: CASSFDQNTEAFF. Full variable domain (missing parts from reference TRBV7-3 and TRBJ1-1): GAGVSQTPSNKVTEKGKYVELRCDPISGHTALYWYRQSLGQGPEFLIYFQGTGAADDSGLPNDRFFAVRPEGSVSTLKIQRTERGDSAVYLCASSFDQNTEAFFGQGTRLTVV.

CDR3 bases: TGTGCCACCGTACTAGCGGGAGGGGATGAGCAGTTCTTC. It encodes CATVLAGGDEQFF. The rearrangement uses TRBV27 and TRBJ2-1; TRBD2 matches 13 bases. The CDR3 is made up of 13 amino acids. Unmatched junction bases numbered 5, after V lost 10 bases and J lost 8 bases. Germline CDR1 MNHEY, CDR2 SMNVEV (reference sequence).

Note on this clone: The DNA is omitted, as the CDR3 cannot be located on it reliably, and the CDR3 follows TCRdb's listing. V is TRBV19 and J is TRBJ1-5. Germline assignment: CDR1 LNHDA and CDR2 SQIVND (reference sequence). The CDR3 adds up to 13 amino acids, both ends counted. The CDR3 sequence is CASSMSGALRQHF.

This chain joins TRBV4-2 and TRBJ2-1, with a possible D match to TRBD2 (6 bases). The CDR3 has 17 amino acids. From germline, CDR1 is LGHNA and CDR2 YNFKEQ. Deletions cut 5 bases from V and 9 bases from J, with 26 bases between. The CDR3 region has the DNA TGTGCCAGCAGCTCCGAAAGGCTAACGGAACTAGCTGGTGAGCAGTTCTTC. It yields the protein CASSSERLTELAGEQFF.

The chain employs TRBV6-5 and TRBJ2-5, with D maybe TRBD2 (6 bases). The V gene lost 2 bases and the J gene lost 4 bases, with 17 bases spanning the gap. The CDR3 has 16 amino acids. Germline V lookup: CDR1 MNHEY, CDR2 SVGAGI. CDR3: CASSYGLAGSGETQYF. The CDR3 DNA follows: TGTGCCAGCAGTTACGGGCTGGCGGGAAGCGGAGAGACCCAGTACTTC.

This chain links TRBV5-1 with TRBJ2-7, with 11 bases aligning to TRBD1. The germline V gene has CDR1 SGHRS and CDR2 YFSETQ. V shed 4 bases, J shed 3 bases, and the junction held 3 bases outside the gene matches. The CDR3 covers 14 residues. The CDR3: CASSAGTGGYEQYF. The CDR3 DNA reads TGCGCCAGCAGCGCTGGGACAGGGGGCTACGAGCAGTACTTC.

The V gene is TRBV6-6, the J gene TRBJ1-2; D gene uncertain. This CDR3 has 12 residues. The germline CDR1 and CDR2 sequences are MNHNY and SVGAGI (reference sequence). Deletions cut 0 bases from V and 7 bases from J, with 6 bases between. The CDR3 spells CASSYSMGGYTF. The CDR3 coding sequence is TGTGCCAGCAGTTACTCGATGGGTGGCTACACCTTC.

This rearrangement joins TRBV7-2 to TRBJ1-1; D possibly corresponds to TRBD1 (5 bases). V was cut by 5 bases and J by 1 base, with 8 bases left in between. From germline, CDR1 is SGHTA and CDR2 FQGNSA. This CDR3 is 13 amino acids long. The CDR3 loop reads CASSPRENTEAFF. As DNA, the CDR3 is TGTGCCAGCAGCCCCAGGGAGAACACTGAAGCTTTCTTT.

The chain uses TRBV9 and TRBJ2-7; weak D call: TRBD2 (5 bases). Germline V lookup: CDR1 SGDLS, CDR2 YYNGEE. The CDR3 totals 16 residues. The ends were cut back, 4 bases at V and 3 bases at J, with 20 bases in the middle. This CDR3 reads CASSPPTSGKDYEQYF. The CDR3 DNA reads as TGTGCCAGCAGCCCCCCCACTTCGGGAAAGGACTACGAGCAGTACTTC.

The chain links TRBV10-2 to TRBJ1-5; D not certain. The germline V and J ends were trimmed by 2 bases and 0 bases, with 8 bases remaining between them. The length of the CDR3 is 15 residues. Germline-derived CDR1 and CDR2 are WSHSY and SAAADI. The CDR3 sequence: CASSENSNSNQPQHF. CDR3 DNA sequence: TGCGCCAGCAGTGAGAACTCCAATAGCAATCAGCCCCAGCATTTT.